What follows is one T cell receptor beta chain and its context. The antigen remains undetermined. Sequenced by immunoSEQ multiplex PCR; TCRdb stores in-frame clones only, minus some. The sample lists some 99,000 clones, around 87% occurring once. The data stem from a study of T cell responses to AZD1222 COVID-19 vaccine. The CDR3 runs 17 residues. From germline, CDR1 is SGHAT and CDR2 FQNNGV. The V gene lost 1 base and the J gene lost 5 bases, with 20 bases spanning the gap. Study-wide findings and caveats: After the peak T cell response, and only then, were repertoires sampled. Breadth and depth of Spike-specific TCRs rose after two AZD1222 doses.

This sample comprised peripheral blood, obtained 28 days after the second AZD1222 dose. This receptor was identified in an adult who received the AZD1222 COVID-19 vaccine. The rearrangement uses TRBV11-2 and TRBJ2-5; D possibly uses TRBD1 or TRBD2 (6 bases each). This CDR3 reads CASSLVRGPPRKETQYF. CDR3 DNA: TGTGCCAGCAGCTTAGTACGGGGGCCACCACGGAAGGAGACCCAGTACTTC. Drawing the rest from reference TRBV11-2 and TRBJ2-5, the complete variable domain is EAGVAQSPRYKIIEKRQSVAFWCNPISGHATLYWYQQILGQGPKLLIQFQNNGVVDDSQLPKDRFSAERLKGVDSTLKIQPAKLEDSAVYLCASSLVRGPPRKETQYFGPGTRLLVL.